The entry below describes one TCR beta chain. Antigen unknown. Researchers amplified the TCR beta CDR3 regions from RNA transcripts. The primer set for the first-round RT-PCR of the TCR CDR3 was HTBI. One entry per CDR3 protein, called by TCRdb with MiXCR from the multiplex PCR reads. This sample has approximately 610,000 distinct CDR3 sequences, with 16% found just once. The sample belongs to a study of T cells in Graves' hyperthyroidism and ophthalmopathy. Study-level findings and limits: Blood held most thyroid clonotypes expanded above 0.001 frequency.

Germline lookup yields CDR1 DFQATT and CDR2 SNEGSKA (reference sequence). The CDR3 runs to 17 residues. The authors deemed Graves' hyperthyroidism stable absent ophthalmopathy progression within 18 months. Diagnostic assessment was based on clinical symptoms, serum thyroxine and TRAb, thyroid ultrasound and orbital computed tomography. Specimen: blood. The TCR sequence derives from a young woman with Graves' hyperthyroidism. The chain recombines TRBV20-1 with TRBJ2-3; 15 positions agree with TRBD2. The CDR3 DNA reads as TGCAGCGCATCCGGGACTAGCGGGGGGTACCCTCAGGATACGCAGTATTTT. Its translation: CSASGTSGGYPQDTQYF.